The sequence of this TCR beta chain was determined in a study of Graves' ophthalmopathy and Graves' hyperthyroidism. Study-level results: At just over 70% sensitivity and 72.22% specificity, the model predicted progression of the ophthalmopathy.

As the template, RNA transcripts were used to amplify TCR beta CDR3 regions. The first-round RT-PCR employed HTBI primers together with the Qiagen OneStep RT-PCR kit. A multiplex PCR was then performed as the second round. TCRdb independently ran MiXCR on the multiplex PCR reads; one entry per CDR3 protein. This repertoire shows about 620,000 distinct CDR3 sequences, 22% found once; its top ten account for approximately 7.7%. A note on this clonotype: Its antigen is not identified.

The CDR3 sequence is 13 residues long. Germline-derived CDR1 and CDR2 are SGHVS and FNYEAQ. V was trimmed by 3 bases and J by 2 bases, leaving 8 bases between them. The study excluded patients with other autoimmune diseases, uncontrolled infections, pregnancy or lactation. V gene TRBV7-6 combines with J gene TRBJ2-7; unclear D gene. Sequencing used peripheral blood. The receptor comes from a woman younger than 35 with stable Graves' hyperthyroidism. Some clones in this sample may be carry-over from other donors' samples. CDR3 coding DNA: TGTGCCAGCAGCTTTGCGGCCACCTACGAGCAGTACTTC. It is translated as CASSFAATYEQYF.